These 13 T cell receptor beta chains originate from one sample sequenced in a study of molecular identifiers for immune sequencing clone quantification. TCRdb re-derived calls from the PCR reads in MiXCR, one entry per CDR3 protein. This table has around 100,000 distinct CDR3 sequences, 35% appearing once. The sample was naive CD8+ T cells from blood, with Jurkat cell RNA spiked in. Subset described: FACS-sorted CD8+CD4-CCR7+CD45RA+ naive T cells. The receptors shown here come from a human donor in good health. Some libraries in this study had Jurkat cell RNA spiked in.

Notes on this clonotype: As the CDR3 is not closed by the conserved phenylalanine or tryptophan, this likely results from a read error. V is TRBV4-2 and J is TRBJ2-3; no clear D. V was cut by 4 bases and J by 4 bases, with 18 bases left in between. The CDR3 runs to 16 residues. The V gene's germline CDR1 is LGHNA and CDR2 YNFKEQ. CDR3 nucleotides: TGTGCCAGCAGCCCCCACCGGGCCCGTGGCGCAGATACGCAGTATTAT. It codes for CASSPHRARGADTQYY.

The V and J genes are TRBV13 and TRBJ2-7; no reliable D call. Trimming removed 5 bases at V and 2 bases at J, with 13 bases between. Germline loops: CDR1 PRHDT, CDR2 FYEKMQ (reference sequence). This CDR3 region has 14 residues. In DNA, the CDR3 is TGTGCCAGCAGCCCAGGACCGGAGCCCTACGAGCAGTACTTC. This gives the protein CASSPGPEPYEQYF.

This clonotype was detected only a few times. The chain joins TRBV24-1 to TRBJ2-3; a weak D match, TRBD1 (6 bases). The length of the CDR3 is 14 residues. CDR1 is KGHDR and CDR2 is SFDVKD in the germline V gene. With 4 bases removed from V and 1 base from J, the gap between germline ends came to 8 bases. The CDR3 sequence: CATSEYRGTDTQYF. The DNA for the CDR3 is TGTGCCACCAGTGAGTACAGGGGCACAGATACGCAGTATTTT.

This clonotype was observed a few times. This chain joins TRBV4-1 and TRBJ1-2, with D maybe TRBD1 (5 bases). This CDR3 comprises 15 residues. V lost 6 bases, J lost 5 bases, and 19 bases lay in between. Germline V CDR1 and CDR2: MGHRA, YSYEKL. CDR3 coding DNA: TGCGCCAGCAGTCCCTCGGCCCAGGGCTATTATGGCTACACCTTC. Translating gives CASSPSAQGYYGYTF.

This clonotype has a handful of counts. The CDR3 sequence is CASSFGGSGVTDTQYF. The CDR3 DNA is TGTGCCAGCAGTTTCGGCGGGAGTGGGGTCACAGATACGCAGTATTTT. The chain is built from TRBV28 and TRBJ2-3, with 7 bases that match TRBD2. The CDR3 sequence is 16 residues long. Germline-derived CDR1 and CDR2 are MDHEN and SYDVKM. V was clipped by 3 bases and J by 2 bases; unmatched bases: 8.

Note on this clonotype: This may come from a read error, since a much larger clone is one base off. V gene TRBV5-1 combines with J gene TRBJ1-3; possibly TRBD1 for D (5 bases). The CDR3 spans 15 residues. Germline CDR1 and CDR2: SGHRS and YFSETQ. The CDR3 nucleotides are TGCGACAGCAGCTTGGGGACGGACCCTGGAAACACCATATATTTT. This codes for CDSSLGTDPGNTIYF.

By share, this clonotype counts as medium-sized. The chain has TRBV5-5 and TRBJ2-7; D unresolved. CDR3 length: 14 amino acids. Between the trimmed V and J ends, which lost 0 bases and 0 bases, there was a span of 7 bases. The germline V gene has CDR1 SGHKS and CDR2 YYEKEE (reference sequence). The CDR3 spells CASSLVGSSYEQYF. The CDR3 region has the DNA TGTGCCAGCAGCTTGGTGGGCAGCTCCTACGAGCAGTACTTC.

The genes are TRBV4-1 and TRBJ2-1, with 8 positions matching TRBD2. V dropped 2 bases and J dropped 7; count of bases not matched to a gene: 10. CDR3 length: 16 residues. CDR1 and CDR2 (germline): MGHRA, YSYEKL. The CDR3 is CASSQSVGLGHNEQFF. The CDR3 DNA reads TGCGCCAGCAGCCAATCCGTGGGACTAGGGCATAATGAGCAGTTCTTC.

To note about this clonotype: This clone may be a read error of a much larger clone one base away. The CDR3 protein is CASRSPGGPYYKQYF. CDR3 coding DNA: TGTGCCAGCCGAAGTCCGGGAGGACCTTATTACAAGCAGTACTTC. This chain links TRBV2 with TRBJ2-7; 7 bases fit TRBD2. Looked up from germline, CDR1 is SNHLY and CDR2 is FYNNEI. The CDR3 loop spans 15 amino acids. Trimming took 8 bases from V and 8 from J; bases not matched to a gene: 18.

There are many counts of this clonotype. The chain has TRBV28 and TRBJ2-2, with TRBD1 as a possible D gene (6 bases). CDR1 and CDR2 (germline): MDHEN, SYDVKM. V lost 5 bases, J lost 1 base, and 14 bases lay in between. The CDR3 extends over 16 amino acids. CDR3: CASSGAQGKNTGELFF. CDR3 bases: TGTGCCAGCAGTGGCGCCCAGGGGAAGAACACCGGGGAGCTGTTTTTT.

Regarding this clonotype: Here the CDR3 omits its conserved ending phenylalanine or tryptophan, so a read error is the likely source. The chain carries TRBV12-3 or TRBV12-4 and TRBJ2-6; D unclear. The CDR3 runs to 15 residues. Trimming took 2 bases from V and 2 from J, leaving 7 bases between them. CDR3 bases: TGTGCCAGCAGTTTATCGCAGACTGGGGCCAACGTCCTGACTTCC. It encodes CASSLSQTGANVLTS.

The chain links TRBV20-1 to TRBJ2-7; D ambiguous. Looked up from germline, CDR1 is DFQATT and CDR2 is SNEGSKA (reference sequence). This CDR3 is built from 13 residues. Deletions cut 3 bases from V and 4 bases from J, with 13 bases between. DNA for the CDR3: TGCAGTGCTAGGGGCATGGGTCAGTACGAGCAGTACTTC. Residues: CSARGMGQYEQYF.

This clonotype was observed a handful of times. The chain combines TRBV29-1 with TRBJ1-1; D might be TRBD1 (5 bases). The CDR3 sequence is 12 residues long. Trimming took 5 bases from V and 4 from J, leaving 11 bases between them. Germline CDR1 and CDR2: SQVTM and ANQGSEA. CDR3 residues: CSVSQALTEAFF. The CDR3 DNA is TGCAGCGTTTCACAGGCTCTCACTGAAGCTTTCTTT. The variable domain in full, with the rest retrieved from reference TRBV29-1 and TRBJ1-1, is SAVISQKPSRDICQRGTSLTIQCQVDSQVTMMFWYRQQPGQSLTLIATANQGSEATYESGFVIDKFPISRPNLTFSTLTVSNMSPEDSSIYLCSVSQALTEAFFGQGTRLTVV.